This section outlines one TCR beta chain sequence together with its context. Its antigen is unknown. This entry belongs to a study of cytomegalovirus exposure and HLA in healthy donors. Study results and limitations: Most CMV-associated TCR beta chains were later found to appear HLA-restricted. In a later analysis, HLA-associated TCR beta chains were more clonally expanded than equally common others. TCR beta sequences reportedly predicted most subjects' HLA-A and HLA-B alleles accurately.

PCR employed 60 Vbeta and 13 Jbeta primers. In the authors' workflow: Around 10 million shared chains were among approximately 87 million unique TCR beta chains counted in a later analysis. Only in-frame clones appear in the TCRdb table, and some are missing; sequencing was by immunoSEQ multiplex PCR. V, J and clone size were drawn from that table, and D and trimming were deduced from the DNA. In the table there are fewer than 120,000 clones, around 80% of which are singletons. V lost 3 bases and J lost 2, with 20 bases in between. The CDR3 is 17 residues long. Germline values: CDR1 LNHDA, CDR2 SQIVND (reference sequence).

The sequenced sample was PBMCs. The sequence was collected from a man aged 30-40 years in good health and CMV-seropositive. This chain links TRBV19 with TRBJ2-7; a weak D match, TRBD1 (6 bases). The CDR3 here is CASSILGPSTGAYEQYF. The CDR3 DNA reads TGTGCCAGTAGTATCCTAGGGCCCTCGACAGGAGCCTACGAGCAGTACTTC.